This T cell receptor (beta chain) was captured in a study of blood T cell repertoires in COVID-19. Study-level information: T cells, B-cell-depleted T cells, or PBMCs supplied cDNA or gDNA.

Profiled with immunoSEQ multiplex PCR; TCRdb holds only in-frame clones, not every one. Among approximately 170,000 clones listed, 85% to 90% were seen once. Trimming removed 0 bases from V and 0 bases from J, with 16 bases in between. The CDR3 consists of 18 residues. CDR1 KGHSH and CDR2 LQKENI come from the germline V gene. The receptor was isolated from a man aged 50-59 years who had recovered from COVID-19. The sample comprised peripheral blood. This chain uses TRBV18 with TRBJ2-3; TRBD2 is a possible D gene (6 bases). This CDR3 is CASSPPGFGGTSTDTQYF. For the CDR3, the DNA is TGTGCCAGCTCACCACCAGGTTTCGGGGGTACTAGCACAGATACGCAGTATTTT.